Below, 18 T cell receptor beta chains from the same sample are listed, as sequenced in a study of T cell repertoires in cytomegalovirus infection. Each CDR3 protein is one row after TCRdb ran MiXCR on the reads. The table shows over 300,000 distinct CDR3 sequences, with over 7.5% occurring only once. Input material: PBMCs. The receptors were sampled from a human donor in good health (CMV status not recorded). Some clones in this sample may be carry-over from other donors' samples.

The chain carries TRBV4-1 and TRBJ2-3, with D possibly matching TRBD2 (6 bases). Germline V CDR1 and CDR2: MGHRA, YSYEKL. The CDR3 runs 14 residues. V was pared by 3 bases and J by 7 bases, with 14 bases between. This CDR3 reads CASSHAQEGYTQYF. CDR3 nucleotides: TGCGCCAGCAGCCATGCTCAGGAGGGTTATACGCAGTATTTT.

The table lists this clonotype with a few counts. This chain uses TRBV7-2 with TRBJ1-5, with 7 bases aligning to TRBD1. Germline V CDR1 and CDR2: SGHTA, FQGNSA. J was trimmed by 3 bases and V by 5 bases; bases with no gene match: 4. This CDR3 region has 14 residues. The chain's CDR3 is CASSPGGVNQPQHF. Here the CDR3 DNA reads TGTGCCAGCAGCCCAGGGGGAGTCAATCAGCCCCAGCATTTT.

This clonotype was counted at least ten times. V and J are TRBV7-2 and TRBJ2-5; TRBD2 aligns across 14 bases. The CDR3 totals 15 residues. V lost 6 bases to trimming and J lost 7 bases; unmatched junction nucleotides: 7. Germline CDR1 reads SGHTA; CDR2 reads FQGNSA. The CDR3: CASSGTSGSFVTQYF. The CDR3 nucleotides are TGTGCCAGCAGTGGGACTAGCGGGAGTTTCGTGACCCAGTACTTC.

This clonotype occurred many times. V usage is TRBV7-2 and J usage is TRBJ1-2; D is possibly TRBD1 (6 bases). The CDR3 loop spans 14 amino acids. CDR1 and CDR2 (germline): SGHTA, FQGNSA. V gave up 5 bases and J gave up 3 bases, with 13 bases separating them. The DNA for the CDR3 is TGTGCCAGCAGCGTACAGGGTAGCGACTATGGCTACACCTTC. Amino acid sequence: CASSVQGSDYGYTF.

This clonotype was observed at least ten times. The CDR3 DNA follows: TGTGCCAGCAGCTCGGAGGCGACAGGGTCCTATGGCTACACCTTC. As protein: CASSSEATGSYGYTF. This rearrangement joins TRBV7-2 to TRBJ1-2; TRBD1 matches at 7 bases. Trimming took 4 bases from V and 4 from J; bases not matched to a gene: 9. Germline V gene data show CDR1 as SGHTA and CDR2 as FQGNSA. The CDR3 runs to 15 residues.

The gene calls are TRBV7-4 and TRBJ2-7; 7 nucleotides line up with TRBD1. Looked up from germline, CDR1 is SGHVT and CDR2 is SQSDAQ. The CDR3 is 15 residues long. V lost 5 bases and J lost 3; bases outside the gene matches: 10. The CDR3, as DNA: TGTGCCAGCAGCCTCGTGGACAGGATACTCTACGAGCAGTACTTC. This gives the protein CASSLVDRILYEQYF.

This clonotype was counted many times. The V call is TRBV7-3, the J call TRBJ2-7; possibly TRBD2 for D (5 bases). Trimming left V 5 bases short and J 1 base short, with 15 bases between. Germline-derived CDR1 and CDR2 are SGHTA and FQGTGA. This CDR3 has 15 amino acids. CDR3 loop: CASSPSGGLSYEQYF. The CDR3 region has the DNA TGTGCCAGCAGCCCGAGCGGAGGTCTGTCCTACGAGCAGTACTTC.

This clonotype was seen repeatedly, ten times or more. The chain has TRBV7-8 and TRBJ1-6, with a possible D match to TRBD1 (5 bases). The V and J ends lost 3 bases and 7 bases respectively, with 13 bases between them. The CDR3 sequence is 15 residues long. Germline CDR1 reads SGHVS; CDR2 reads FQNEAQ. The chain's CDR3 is CASSFQGTVNSPLHF. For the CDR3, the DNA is TGTGCCAGCAGCTTTCAAGGGACGGTGAATTCACCCCTCCACTTT.

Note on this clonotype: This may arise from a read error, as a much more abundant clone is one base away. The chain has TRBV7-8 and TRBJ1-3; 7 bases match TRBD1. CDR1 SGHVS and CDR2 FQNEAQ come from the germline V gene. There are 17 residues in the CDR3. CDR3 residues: CASSSYPRGDSGSTIYF. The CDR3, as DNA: TGTGCCAGCAGCTCCTACCCCAGGGGGGACTCTGGAAGCACCATATATTTT.

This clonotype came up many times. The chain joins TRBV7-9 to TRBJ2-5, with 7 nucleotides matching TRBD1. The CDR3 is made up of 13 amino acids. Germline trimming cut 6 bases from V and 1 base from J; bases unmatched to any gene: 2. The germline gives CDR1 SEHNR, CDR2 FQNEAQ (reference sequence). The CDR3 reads CASSRTGQETQYF. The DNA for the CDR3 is TGTGCCAGCAGTAGGACAGGCCAAGAGACCCAGTACTTC.

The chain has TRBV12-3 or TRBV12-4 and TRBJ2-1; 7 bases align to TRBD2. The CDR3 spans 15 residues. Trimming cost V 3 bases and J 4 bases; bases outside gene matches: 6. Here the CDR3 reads CASSFSTSRYNEQFF. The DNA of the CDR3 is TGTGCCAGCAGTTTTTCGACTAGCAGATACAATGAGCAGTTCTTC.

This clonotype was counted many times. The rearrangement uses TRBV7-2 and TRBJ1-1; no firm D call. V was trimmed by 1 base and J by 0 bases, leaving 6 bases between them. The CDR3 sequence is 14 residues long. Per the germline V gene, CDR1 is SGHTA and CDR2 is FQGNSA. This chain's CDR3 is CASSLVVMNTEAFF. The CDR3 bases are TGTGCCAGCAGCTTAGTTGTTATGAACACTGAAGCTTTCTTT.

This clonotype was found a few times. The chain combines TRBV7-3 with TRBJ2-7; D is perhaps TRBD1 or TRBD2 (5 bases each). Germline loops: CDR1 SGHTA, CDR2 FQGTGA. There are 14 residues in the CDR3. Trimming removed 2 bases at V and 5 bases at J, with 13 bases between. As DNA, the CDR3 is TGTGCCAGCAGCTTATTGGGGAGAGGGGACGAGCAGTACTTC. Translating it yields CASSLLGRGDEQYF.

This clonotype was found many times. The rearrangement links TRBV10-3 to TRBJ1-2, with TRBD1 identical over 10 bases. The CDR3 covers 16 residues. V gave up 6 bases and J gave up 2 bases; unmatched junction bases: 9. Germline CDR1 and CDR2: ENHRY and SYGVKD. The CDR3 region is CAISGDRGRVNYGYTF. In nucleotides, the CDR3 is TGTGCCATCAGCGGGGACAGGGGAAGAGTGAACTATGGCTACACCTTC.

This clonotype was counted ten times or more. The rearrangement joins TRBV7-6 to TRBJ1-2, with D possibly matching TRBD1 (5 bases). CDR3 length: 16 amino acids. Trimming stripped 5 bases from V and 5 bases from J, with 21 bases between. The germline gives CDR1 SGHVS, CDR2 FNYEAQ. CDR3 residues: CASSPGDGAGAYGYTF. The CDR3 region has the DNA TGTGCCAGCAGCCCCGGTGATGGGGCAGGAGCATATGGCTACACCTTC.

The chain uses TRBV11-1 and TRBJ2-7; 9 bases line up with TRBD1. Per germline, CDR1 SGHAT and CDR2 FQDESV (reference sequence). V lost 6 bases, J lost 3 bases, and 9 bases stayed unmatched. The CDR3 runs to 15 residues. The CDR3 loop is CASSLTGQGFYEQYF. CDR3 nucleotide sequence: TGTGCCAGCAGTTTGACGGGACAGGGCTTCTACGAGCAGTACTTC.

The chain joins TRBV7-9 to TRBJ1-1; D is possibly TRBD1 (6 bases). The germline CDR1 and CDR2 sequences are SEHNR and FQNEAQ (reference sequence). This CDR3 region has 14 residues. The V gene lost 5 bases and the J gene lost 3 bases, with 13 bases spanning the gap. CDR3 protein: CASSQVRGDTEAFF. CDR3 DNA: TGTGCCAGCAGCCAAGTCAGGGGCGACACTGAAGCTTTCTTT.

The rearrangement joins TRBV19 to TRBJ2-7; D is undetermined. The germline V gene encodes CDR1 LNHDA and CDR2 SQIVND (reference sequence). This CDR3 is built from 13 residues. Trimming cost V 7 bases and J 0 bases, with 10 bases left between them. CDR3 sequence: CASTDPFSYEQYF. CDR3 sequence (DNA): TGTGCCAGTACCGACCCATTCTCCTACGAGCAGTACTTC.